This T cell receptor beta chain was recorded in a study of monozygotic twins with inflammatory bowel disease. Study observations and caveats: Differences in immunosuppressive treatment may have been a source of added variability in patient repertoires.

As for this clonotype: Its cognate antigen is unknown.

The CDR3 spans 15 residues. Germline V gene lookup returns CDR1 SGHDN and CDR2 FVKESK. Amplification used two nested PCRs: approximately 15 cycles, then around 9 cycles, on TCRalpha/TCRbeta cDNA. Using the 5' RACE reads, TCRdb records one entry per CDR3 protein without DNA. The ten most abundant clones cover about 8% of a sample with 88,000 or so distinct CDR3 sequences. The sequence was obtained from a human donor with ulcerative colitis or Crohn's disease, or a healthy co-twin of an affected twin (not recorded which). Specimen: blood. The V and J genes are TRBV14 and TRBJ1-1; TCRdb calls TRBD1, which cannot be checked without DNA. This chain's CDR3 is CASSQGGGMYTEAFF.